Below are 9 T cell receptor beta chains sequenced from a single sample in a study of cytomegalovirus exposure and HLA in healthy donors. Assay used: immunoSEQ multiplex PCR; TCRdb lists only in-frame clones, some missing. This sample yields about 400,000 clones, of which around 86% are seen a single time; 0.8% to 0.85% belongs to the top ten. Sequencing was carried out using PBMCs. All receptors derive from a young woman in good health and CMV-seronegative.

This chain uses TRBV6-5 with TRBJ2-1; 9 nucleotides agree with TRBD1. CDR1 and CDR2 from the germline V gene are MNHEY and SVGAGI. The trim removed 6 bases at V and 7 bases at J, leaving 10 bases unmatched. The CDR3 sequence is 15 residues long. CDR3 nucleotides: TGTGCCAGCAGCTTTCCGGGACAGGGCCTTAATGAGCAGTTCTTC. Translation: CASSFPGQGLNEQFF.

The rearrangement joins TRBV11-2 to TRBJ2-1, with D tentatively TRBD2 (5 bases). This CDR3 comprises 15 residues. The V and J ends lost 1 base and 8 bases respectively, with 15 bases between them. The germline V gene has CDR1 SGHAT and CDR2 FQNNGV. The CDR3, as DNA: TGTGCCAGCAGCTTAGGAAGCGGCTTCCGGGATGAGCAGTTCTTC. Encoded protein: CASSLGSGFRDEQFF.

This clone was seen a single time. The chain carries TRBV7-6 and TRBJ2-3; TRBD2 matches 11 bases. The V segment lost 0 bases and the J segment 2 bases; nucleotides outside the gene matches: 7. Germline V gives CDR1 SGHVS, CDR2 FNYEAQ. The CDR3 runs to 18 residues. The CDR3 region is CASSLAGTGLAVTDTQYF. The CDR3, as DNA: TGTGCCAGCAGCTTAGCGGGGACGGGACTAGCGGTCACAGATACGCAGTATTTT.

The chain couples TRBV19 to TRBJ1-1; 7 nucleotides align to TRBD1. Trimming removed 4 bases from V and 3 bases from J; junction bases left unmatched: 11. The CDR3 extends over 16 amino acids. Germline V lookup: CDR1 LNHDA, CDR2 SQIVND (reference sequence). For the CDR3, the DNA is TGTGCCAGTAGTAGCCTGCCGGGACAGCGATACACTGAAGCTTTCTTT. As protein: CASSSLPGQRYTEAFF. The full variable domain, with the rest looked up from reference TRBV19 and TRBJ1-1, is DGGITQSPKYLFRKEGQNVTLSCEQNLNHDAMYWYRQDPGQGLRLIYYSQIVNDFQKGDIAEGYSVSREKKESFPLTVTSAQKNPTAFYLCASSSLPGQRYTEAFFGQGTRLTVV.

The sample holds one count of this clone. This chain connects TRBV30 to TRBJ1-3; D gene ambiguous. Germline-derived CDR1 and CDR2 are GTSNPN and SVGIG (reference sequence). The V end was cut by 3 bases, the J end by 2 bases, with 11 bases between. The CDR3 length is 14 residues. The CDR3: CAWRHPRPGNTIYF. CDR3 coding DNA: TGTGCCTGGAGGCACCCCAGGCCTGGAAACACCATATATTTT.

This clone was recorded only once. CDR3 amino acids: CASSPRQRTTNEKLFF. The CDR3 DNA sequence: TGTGCCAGCAGCCCCCGACAGAGAACAACTAATGAAAAACTGTTTTTT. This chain uses TRBV11-2 with TRBJ1-4; possible D gene TRBD1, 5 bases. CDR1 is SGHAT and CDR2 is FQNNGV in the germline V gene. The V gene lost 5 bases and the J gene lost 0 bases, with 13 bases spanning the gap. This CDR3 spans 16 amino acids.

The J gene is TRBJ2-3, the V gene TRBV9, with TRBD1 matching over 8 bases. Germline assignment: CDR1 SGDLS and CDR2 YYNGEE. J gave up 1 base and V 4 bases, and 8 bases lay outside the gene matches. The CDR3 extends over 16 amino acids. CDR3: CASSTTQGVGTDTQYF. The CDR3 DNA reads TGTGCCAGCAGCACCACACAGGGGGTCGGCACAGATACGCAGTATTTT.

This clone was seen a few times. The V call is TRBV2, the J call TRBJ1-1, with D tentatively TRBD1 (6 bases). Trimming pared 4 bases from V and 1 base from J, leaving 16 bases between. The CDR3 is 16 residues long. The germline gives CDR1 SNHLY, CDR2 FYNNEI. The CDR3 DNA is TGTGCCAGCAGTGGCCAGGGGAAAGGCTGGAACACTGAAGCTTTCTTT. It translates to CASSGQGKGWNTEAFF. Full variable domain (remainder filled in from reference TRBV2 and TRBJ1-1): EPEVTQTPSHQVTQMGQEVILRCVPISNHLYFYWYRQILGQKVEFLVSFYNNEISEKSEIFDDQFSVERPDGSNFTLKIRSTKLEDSAMYFCASSGQGKGWNTEAFFGQGTRLTVV.

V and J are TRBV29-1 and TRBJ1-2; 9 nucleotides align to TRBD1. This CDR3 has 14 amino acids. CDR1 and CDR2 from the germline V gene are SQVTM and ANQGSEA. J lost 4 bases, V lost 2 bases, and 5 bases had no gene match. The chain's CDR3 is CSVELGQGFYGYTF. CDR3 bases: TGCAGCGTTGAACTCGGACAGGGGTTCTATGGCTACACCTTC. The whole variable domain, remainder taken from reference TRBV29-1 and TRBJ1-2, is SAVISQKPSRDICQRGTSLTIQCQVDSQVTMMFWYRQQPGQSLTLIATANQGSEATYESGFVIDKFPISRPNLTFSTLTVSNMSPEDSSIYLCSVELGQGFYGYTFGSGTRLTVV.